This TCR beta chain came from a study of control samples from healthy donors and cancer patients. Germline V gene lookup returns CDR1 KGHDR and CDR2 SFDVKD. The CDR3 contains 12 residues. V shed 4 bases and J shed 5 bases, with 4 bases lying between them. Using immunoSEQ multiplex PCR, the repertoire was profiled, and TCRdb retains in-frame clones only, with some absent. The sample shows more than 75,000 clones, around 80% of them seen only once. Sequencing used blood. The chain couples TRBV24-1 to TRBJ2-2; D gene uncertain. This sequence originates from a woman in her 30s in good health. In DNA form, the CDR3 reads TGTGCCACCAGTGACTCAACCGGGGAGCTGTTTTTT. It codes for CATSDSTGELFF.